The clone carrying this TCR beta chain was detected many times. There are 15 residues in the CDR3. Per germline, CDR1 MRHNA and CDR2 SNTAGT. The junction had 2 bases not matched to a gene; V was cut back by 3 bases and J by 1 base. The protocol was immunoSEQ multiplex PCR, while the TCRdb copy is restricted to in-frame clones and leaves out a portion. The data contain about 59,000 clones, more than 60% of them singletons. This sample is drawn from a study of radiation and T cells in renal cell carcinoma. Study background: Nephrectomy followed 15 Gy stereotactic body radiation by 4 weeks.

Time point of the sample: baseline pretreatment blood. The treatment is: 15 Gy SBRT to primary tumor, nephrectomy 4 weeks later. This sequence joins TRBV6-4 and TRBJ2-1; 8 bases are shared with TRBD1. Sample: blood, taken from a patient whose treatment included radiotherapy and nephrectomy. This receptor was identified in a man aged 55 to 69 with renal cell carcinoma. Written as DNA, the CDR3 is TGTGCCAGCAGTGAAGGGACAGGTTCCTACAATGAGCAGTTCTTC. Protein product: CASSEGTGSYNEQFF.